This T cell receptor (beta chain) was identified in a study of blood T cells in healthy people across ages. Through a sample-barcoded 5' primer and a J-beta primer mix, a second PCR was run for roughly 6 to 11 cycles. One entry per CDR3 protein results from TCRdb running MiXCR on the 5' RACE reads. Of roughly 1.5 million distinct CDR3 sequences in the sample, roughly 43% were seen once. Germline assignment: CDR1 MGHRA and CDR2 YSYEKL. CDR3 length equals 13 residues. Trimming removed 1 base from V and 5 bases from J, with 6 bases in between. Donors were systemically healthy Caucasian individuals from Russia aged roughly 6 to 95 years.

This chain uses TRBV4-1 with TRBJ1-5; D ambiguous. This clonotype was obtained from a woman aged 18-29 years in good health. The material sequenced was blood. Written as DNA, the CDR3 is TGCGCCAGCAGCCAAGGGATTCATCAGCCCCAGCATTTT. Amino acid sequence: CASSQGIHQPQHF.